Each of the 27 T cell receptor beta chains below was sequenced from the same sample in a study of T-cell memory formation after mild COVID-19. TCRdb recomputed calls from the 5' RACE reads with MiXCR, one row per CDR3 protein. The sample consists of fewer than 650,000 distinct CDR3 sequences, less than 25% of them appearing once. Sequences were obtained from PBMCs or a T cell subset sorted from them (not recorded which). The receptors here all came from an adult woman who had mild COVID-19 (a few samples of this study predate the infection). Cell type and time point are not known.

This chain connects TRBV20-1 to TRBJ2-5; TRBD2 might be the D (5 bases). Germline CDR1 reads DFQATT; CDR2 reads SNEGSKA (reference sequence). The CDR3 length is 14 residues. V gave up 3 bases and J gave up 3 bases, with 14 bases separating them. The CDR3 bases are TGCAGTGCTAGGGGTGGCGGAGCGGAAGAGACCCAGTACTTC. Its protein product is CSARGGGAEETQYF.

This clonotype was seen more than once but under ten times. The rearrangement links TRBV20-1 to TRBJ2-7; 8 bases match TRBD2. The CDR3 is made up of 14 amino acids. The ends lost 0 bases at V and 3 bases at J; junction bases unmatched: 4. Per the germline V gene, CDR1 is DFQATT and CDR2 is SNEGSKA (reference sequence). The CDR3 bases are TGCAGTGCTAGAGATCTACTAGCGGACTACGAGCAGTACTTC. This sequence encodes CSARDLLADYEQYF.

This chain joins TRBV7-6 and TRBJ2-7; D is possibly TRBD1 (6 bases). The CDR3 covers 15 residues. V was cut by 5 bases and J by 2 bases, with 16 bases left in between. Germline CDR1 and CDR2: SGHVS and FNYEAQ. The CDR3 sequence: CASSPTSQGTYEQYF. The DNA for the CDR3 is TGTGCCAGCAGCCCTACGTCCCAGGGGACCTACGAGCAGTACTTC.

The chain couples TRBV29-1 to TRBJ2-1, with 7 bases matching TRBD2. With 3 bases clipped from V and 0 bases from J, the junction kept 8 bases outside the gene matches. Germline-derived CDR1 and CDR2 are SQVTM and ANQGSEA. The CDR3 extends over 16 amino acids. CDR3 in DNA: TGCAGCGTTGACGTAGCGGGCCCTAGCTCCTACAATGAGCAGTTCTTC. Protein: CSVDVAGPSSYNEQFF.

This clonotype appeared a few times. The chain recombines TRBV29-1 with TRBJ2-5; 9 nucleotides match TRBD1. The germline V gene has CDR1 SQVTM and CDR2 ANQGSEA. The V gene end was trimmed by 5 bases and the J gene end by 5 bases; junction bases not matched to a gene: 3. The CDR3 is 12 residues long. The CDR3 nucleotides read TGCAGCGTTACCGGGACAGGGGAGACCCAGTACTTC. Protein product: CSVTGTGETQYF.

The chain is built from TRBV29-1 and TRBJ1-2; D is undetermined. The germline CDR1 and CDR2 sequences are SQVTM and ANQGSEA. The length of the CDR3 is 10 residues. Trimming cost V 6 bases and J 6 bases, with 8 bases left between them. The CDR3 here is CSVRLDGYTF. CDR3 nucleotides: TGCAGCGTGAGACTCGATGGCTACACCTTC.

This chain links TRBV12-3 or TRBV12-4 with TRBJ2-1; 7 bases fit TRBD2. V lost 3 bases and J lost 11; bases outside the gene matches: 10. This CDR3 comprises 14 residues. As DNA, the CDR3 is TGTGCCAGCAGTTTTGCGGGGGTTTTGGATCAGCAGTTCTTC. It yields the protein CASSFAGVLDQQFF.

This clonotype was counted a few times. This chain connects TRBV12-3 or TRBV12-4 to TRBJ2-7; TRBD1 aligns across 8 bases. With 6 bases clipped from V and 1 base from J, the junction kept 8 bases outside the gene matches. The CDR3 is 15 residues long. The CDR3 DNA follows: TGTGCCAGCAGCTTAACAGGGGGTAGGTCCTACGAGCAGTACTTC. Amino acids: CASSLTGGRSYEQYF.

This clonotype was picked up a small number of times. The chain uses TRBV9 and TRBJ2-2; D is perhaps TRBD2 (6 bases). Germline V gene lookup returns CDR1 SGDLS and CDR2 YYNGEE. The CDR3 loop spans 17 amino acids. V dropped 4 bases and J dropped 3 bases, with 19 bases sitting between them. This CDR3 is CASSPKRGLRDTGELFF. CDR3 coding DNA: TGTGCCAGCAGCCCTAAACGGGGACTGCGAGACACCGGGGAGCTGTTTTTT.

The chain carries TRBV29-1 and TRBJ1-2; 8 nucleotides agree with TRBD1. There are 13 residues in the CDR3. Germline V gives CDR1 SQVTM, CDR2 ANQGSEA. V lost 6 bases, J lost 3 bases, and 6 bases stayed unmatched. In DNA form, the CDR3 reads TGCAGCGTGAGCCGGGACAGGCACTATGGCTACACCTTC. This gives the protein CSVSRDRHYGYTF. The whole variable domain, remainder taken from reference TRBV29-1 and TRBJ1-2, is SAVISQKPSRDICQRGTSLTIQCQVDSQVTMMFWYRQQPGQSLTLIATANQGSEATYESGFVIDKFPISRPNLTFSTLTVSNMSPEDSSIYLCSVSRDRHYGYTFGSGTRLTVV.

The table lists this clonotype with a few counts. The CDR3 sequence: CAGDPTQETQYF. The CDR3 coding sequence is TGTGCCGGCGATCCAACGCAAGAGACCCAGTACTTC. The chain joins TRBV7-9 to TRBJ2-5; no firm D call. CDR3 length equals 12 residues. Germline-derived CDR1 and CDR2 are SEHNR and FQNEAQ (reference sequence). V was cut by 11 bases and J by 2 bases, with 12 bases left in between. The complete variable domain, with remaining parts taken from reference TRBV7-9 and TRBJ2-5, reads DTGVSQNPRHKITKRGQNVTFRCDPISEHNRLYWYRQTLGQGPEFLTYFQNEAQLEKSRLLSDRFSAERPKGSFSTLEIQRTEQGDSAMYLCAGDPTQETQYFGPGTRLLVL.

This chain connects TRBV5-5 to TRBJ1-4; D is unresolved. V was shortened by 5 bases and J by 5 bases, with 16 bases between the two germline ends. Germline loops: CDR1 SGHKS, CDR2 YYEKEE (reference sequence). The CDR3 covers 15 residues. The DNA for the CDR3 is TGTGCCAGCAGTTCTGACCCGGGTCCAAATGAAAAACTGTTTTTT. Its translation: CASSSDPGPNEKLFF.

Worth noting for this clonotype: Because the CDR3's place on the DNA is in doubt, the DNA is left out and the CDR3 is given as listed by TCRdb. V is TRBV7-5 and J is TRBJ2-7; TRBD1 is the table's D call and was not checked against the DNA. TRBV7-5 is a pseudogene locus. The CDR3 adds up to 19 amino acids, both ends counted. CDR3: CISVSEANGQGESSYEQYF.

This clonotype has only a few counts. The chain combines TRBV5-6 with TRBJ1-2; D gene uncertain. Germline-derived CDR1 and CDR2 are SGHDT and YYEEEE. The CDR3 has 13 residues. V lost 0 bases, J lost 6 bases, and 9 bases lay in between. The chain's CDR3 is CASSLVRGHGYTF. Written as DNA, the CDR3 is TGTGCCAGCAGCTTGGTGAGAGGCCATGGCTACACCTTC.

This clonotype was detected a few times. The rearrangement uses TRBV7-8 and TRBJ2-7, with 9 bases aligning to TRBD1. Germline V gene data show CDR1 as SGHVS and CDR2 as FQNEAQ. This CDR3 has 17 amino acids. The V segment lost 5 bases and the J segment 5 bases; nucleotides outside the gene matches: 16. The DNA of the CDR3 is TGTGCCAGCAGCCTAAAGATAGGCGGGACAGGGCACCACGAGCAGTACTTC. Encoded protein: CASSLKIGGTGHHEQYF.

The J gene is TRBJ2-2, the V gene TRBV12-3 or TRBV12-4; TRBD2 agrees at 12 bases. V was pared by 4 bases and J by 4 bases, with 1 base of the junction left unmatched. The CDR3 loop spans 15 amino acids. In DNA form, the CDR3 reads TGTGCCAGCAGTTCGACTAGCGGGGGCACCGGGGAGCTGTTTTTT. This sequence encodes CASSSTSGGTGELFF.

The chain carries TRBV2 and TRBJ2-1; 9 positions match TRBD2. This CDR3 has 14 residues. Germline assignment: CDR1 SNHLY and CDR2 FYNNEI. V shed 6 bases and J 9 bases; nucleotides not matched to a gene: 9. CDR3 region: CASRDSGGSVEQFF. CDR3 in DNA: TGTGCCAGCAGGGATAGCGGGGGAAGCGTTGAGCAGTTCTTC.

This clonotype was counted between two and nine times. The rearrangement joins TRBV2 to TRBJ2-2; tentative D call: TRBD2 (5 bases). This CDR3 comprises 15 residues. Deletions cut 1 base from V and 10 bases from J, with 16 bases between. The germline V gene encodes CDR1 SNHLY and CDR2 FYNNEI. The CDR3 here is CASSEGGSVSVELFF. The CDR3 DNA reads as TGTGCCAGCAGTGAAGGGGGATCGGTTAGCGTGGAGCTGTTTTTT. Combining the CDR3 with reference TRBV2 and TRBJ2-2 gives the whole variable domain EPEVTQTPSHQVTQMGQEVILRCVPISNHLYFYWYRQILGQKVEFLVSFYNNEISEKSEIFDDQFSVERPDGSNFTLKIRSTKLEDSAMYFCASSEGGSVSVELFFGEGSRLTVL.

The CDR3 region has the DNA TGTGCCAGCAGTGAGGTAGACACCCACGCGACCCAGTACTTC. Protein sequence: CASSEVDTHATQYF. V and J are TRBV25-1 and TRBJ2-5; D is uncertain. Trimming left V 3 bases short and J 7 bases short, with 15 bases between. The V gene's germline CDR1 is MGHDK and CDR2 SYGVNS. The CDR3 contains 14 residues.

This clonotype was observed a few times. The chain links TRBV7-6 to TRBJ2-2, with 7 bases identical to TRBD2. The CDR3 totals 13 residues. V lost 5 bases and J lost 9; bases outside the gene matches: 6. The germline V gene encodes CDR1 SGHVS and CDR2 FNYEAQ. In nucleotides, the CDR3 is TGTGCCAGCAGCGGGAGGGCGGAGCGGGAGCTGTTTTTT. Encoded protein: CASSGRAERELFF.

On this clonotype: One end of the junction varies from germline; a read error may be responsible. The V call is TRBV7-7, the J call TRBJ2-7; perhaps D is TRBD1 or TRBD2 (7 bases each). This CDR3 is built from 13 residues. Germline CDR1 SSHAT, CDR2 FNYEAQ (reference sequence). The CDR3 loop reads CASSSGTAGEQYF. The CDR3 DNA is TGTGCTAGCAGCTCAGGGACAGCGGGAGAGCAGTACTTC.

This clonotype came up a few times. The rearrangement joins TRBV19 to TRBJ1-3; D gene unclear. The CDR3 length is 15 residues. Deletions cut 7 bases from V and 0 bases from J, with 13 bases between. Germline assignment: CDR1 LNHDA and CDR2 SQIVND (reference sequence). The CDR3 sequence is CASNPADSSGNTIYF. The CDR3 DNA is TGTGCCAGTAACCCCGCGGATTCCTCTGGAAACACCATATATTTT. Drawing the rest from reference TRBV19 and TRBJ1-3, the complete variable domain is DGGITQSPKYLFRKEGQNVTLSCEQNLNHDAMYWYRQDPGQGLRLIYYSQIVNDFQKGDIAEGYSVSREKKESFPLTVTSAQKNPTAFYLCASNPADSSGNTIYFGEGSWLTVV.

This chain links TRBV9 with TRBJ1-3; D unclear. Trimming shortened V by 0 bases and J by 0 bases, and 7 bases separated the two germline ends. The CDR3 runs 15 residues. CDR1 and CDR2 (germline): SGDLS, YYNGEE. The CDR3 DNA reads TGTGCCAGCAGCGTAGCTAGGTCCTCTGGAAACACCATATATTTT. Its protein is CASSVARSSGNTIYF.

This clonotype was seen repeatedly, ten times or more. This chain uses TRBV6-5 with TRBJ1-1; a possible D gene is TRBD1 (6 bases). The CDR3 contains 16 residues. Trimming stripped 0 bases from V and 0 bases from J, with 11 bases between. Germline loops: CDR1 MNHEY, CDR2 SVGAGI. The CDR3 coding sequence is TGTGCCAGCAGTTACTCGACAGGATCCATGAACACTGAAGCTTTCTTT. Its translation is CASSYSTGSMNTEAFF.

A few counts support this clonotype. The rearrangement uses TRBV5-1 and TRBJ1-1, with 8 positions matching TRBD1. This CDR3 is 15 amino acids long. Germline trimming cut 4 bases from V and 1 base from J; bases unmatched to any gene: 6. Germline lookup yields CDR1 SGHRS and CDR2 YFSETQ. The CDR3: CASSAQGASNTEAFF. CDR3 bases: TGCGCCAGCAGCGCGCAGGGGGCCTCGAACACTGAAGCTTTCTTT.

V and J are TRBV10-3 and TRBJ1-5, with D possibly matching TRBD1 (6 bases). The germline V and J ends were trimmed by 5 bases and 6 bases, with 11 bases remaining between them. CDR1 is ENHRY, CDR2 SYGVKD, per germline. This CDR3 spans 13 amino acids. The CDR3 protein is CAISSGEGQPQHF. CDR3 DNA sequence: TGTGCCATCAGTTCAGGGGAAGGTCAGCCCCAGCATTTT.

J is TRBJ2-7 and V is TRBV5-5, with D perhaps TRBD1 or TRBD2 (5 bases each). V was cut by 4 bases and J by 3 bases, with 20 bases left in between. The CDR3 length is 16 residues. Germline CDR1 SGHKS, CDR2 YYEKEE (reference sequence). Written as DNA, the CDR3 is TGTGCCAGCAGCGTAGGGACCACAAAGTGGGTCTACGAGCAGTACTTC. Its protein product is CASSVGTTKWVYEQYF.